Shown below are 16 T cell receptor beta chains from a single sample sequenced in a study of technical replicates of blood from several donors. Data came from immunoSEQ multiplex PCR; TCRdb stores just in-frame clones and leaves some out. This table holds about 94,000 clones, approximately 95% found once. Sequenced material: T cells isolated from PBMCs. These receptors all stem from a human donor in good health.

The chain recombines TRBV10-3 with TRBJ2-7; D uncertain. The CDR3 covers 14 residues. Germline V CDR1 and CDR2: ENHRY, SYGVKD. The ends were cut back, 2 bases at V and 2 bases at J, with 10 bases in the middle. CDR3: CAISERQVAYEQYF. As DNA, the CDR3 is TGTGCCATCAGTGAGAGGCAGGTGGCCTACGAGCAGTACTTC.

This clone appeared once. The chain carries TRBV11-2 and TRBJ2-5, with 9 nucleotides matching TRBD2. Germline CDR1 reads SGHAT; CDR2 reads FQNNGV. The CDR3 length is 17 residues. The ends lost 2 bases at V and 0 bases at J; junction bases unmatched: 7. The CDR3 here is CASSLQRGAPNQETQYF. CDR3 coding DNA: TGTGCCAGCAGCTTACAGCGGGGGGCCCCCAACCAAGAGACCCAGTACTTC. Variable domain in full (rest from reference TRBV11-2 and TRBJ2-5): EAGVAQSPRYKIIEKRQSVAFWCNPISGHATLYWYQQILGQGPKLLIQFQNNGVVDDSQLPKDRFSAERLKGVDSTLKIQPAKLEDSAVYLCASSLQRGAPNQETQYFGPGTRLLVL.

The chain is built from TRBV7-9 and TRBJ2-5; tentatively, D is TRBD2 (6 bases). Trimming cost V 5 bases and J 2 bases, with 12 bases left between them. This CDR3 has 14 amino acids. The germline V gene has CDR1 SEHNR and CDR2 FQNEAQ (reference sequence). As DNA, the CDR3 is TGTGCCAGCAGCCGAGGAGGGAGGCAAGAGACCCAGTACTTC. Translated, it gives CASSRGGRQETQYF.

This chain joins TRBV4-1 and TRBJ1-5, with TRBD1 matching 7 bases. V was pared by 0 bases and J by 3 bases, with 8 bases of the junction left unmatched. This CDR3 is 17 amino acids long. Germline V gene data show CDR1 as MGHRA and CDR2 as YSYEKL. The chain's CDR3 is CASSQETGTALNQPQHF. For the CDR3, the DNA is TGCGCCAGCAGCCAAGAAACCGGGACAGCCCTCAATCAGCCCCAGCATTTT.

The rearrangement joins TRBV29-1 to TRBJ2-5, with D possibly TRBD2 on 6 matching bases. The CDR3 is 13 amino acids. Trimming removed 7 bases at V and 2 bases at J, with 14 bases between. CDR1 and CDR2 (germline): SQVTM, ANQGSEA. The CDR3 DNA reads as TGCAGCGCCCCTTGGGGGGAACAAGAGACCCAGTACTTC. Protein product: CSAPWGEQETQYF.

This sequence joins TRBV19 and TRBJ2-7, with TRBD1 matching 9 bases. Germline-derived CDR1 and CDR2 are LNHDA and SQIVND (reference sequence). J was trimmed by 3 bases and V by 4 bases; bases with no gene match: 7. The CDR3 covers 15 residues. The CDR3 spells CASSTPGTGFYEQYF. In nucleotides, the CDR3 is TGTGCCAGTAGTACCCCCGGGACAGGGTTCTACGAGCAGTACTTC.

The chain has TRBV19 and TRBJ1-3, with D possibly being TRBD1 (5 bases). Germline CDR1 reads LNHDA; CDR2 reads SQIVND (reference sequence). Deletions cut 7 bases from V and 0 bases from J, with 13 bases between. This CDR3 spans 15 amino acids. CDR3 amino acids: CASTGLSSSGNTIYF. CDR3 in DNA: TGTGCCAGTACGGGACTCTCTAGCTCTGGAAACACCATATATTTT.

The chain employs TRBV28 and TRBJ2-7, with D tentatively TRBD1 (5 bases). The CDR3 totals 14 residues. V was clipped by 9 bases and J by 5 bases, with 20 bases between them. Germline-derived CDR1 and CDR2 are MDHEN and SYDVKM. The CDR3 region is CASQSGLYWDEQYF. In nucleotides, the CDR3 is TGTGCCAGTCAATCAGGGTTGTACTGGGACGAGCAGTACTTC.

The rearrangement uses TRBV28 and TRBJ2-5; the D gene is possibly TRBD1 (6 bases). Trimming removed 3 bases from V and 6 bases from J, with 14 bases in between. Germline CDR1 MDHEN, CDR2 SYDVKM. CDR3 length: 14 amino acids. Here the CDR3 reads CASSFDTGLQTQYF. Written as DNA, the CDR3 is TGTGCCAGCAGTTTCGACACAGGGTTACAGACCCAGTACTTC.

This CDR3 reads CASKGEGIQYF. CDR3 nucleotides: TGTGCCAGCAAGGGCGAGGGCATTCAGTACTTC. The chain is built from TRBV2 and TRBJ2-4, with a weak D call TRBD2 (5 bases). Trimming took off 7 bases at V and 9 bases at J, with 10 bases between the two ends. The CDR3 spans 11 residues. From germline, CDR1 is SNHLY and CDR2 FYNNEI.

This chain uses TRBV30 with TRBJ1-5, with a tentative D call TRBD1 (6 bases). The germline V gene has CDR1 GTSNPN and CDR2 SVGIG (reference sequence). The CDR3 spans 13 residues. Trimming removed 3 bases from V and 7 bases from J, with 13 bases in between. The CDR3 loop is CAWSGEGGQPQHF. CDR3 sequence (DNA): TGTGCCTGGAGCGGAGAGGGGGGGCAGCCCCAGCATTTT. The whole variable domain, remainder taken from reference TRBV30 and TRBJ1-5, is SQTIHQWPATLVQPVGSPLSLECTVEGTSNPNLYWYRQAAGRGLQLLFYSVGIGQISSEVPQNLSASRPQDRQFILSSKKLLLSDSGFYLCAWSGEGGQPQHFGDGTRLSIL.

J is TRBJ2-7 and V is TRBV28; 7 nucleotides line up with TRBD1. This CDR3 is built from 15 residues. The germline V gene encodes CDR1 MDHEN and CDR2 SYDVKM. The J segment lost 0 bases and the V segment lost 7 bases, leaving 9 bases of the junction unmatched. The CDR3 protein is CASTLDRATSYEQYF. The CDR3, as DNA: TGTGCCAGCACCCTCGACAGGGCGACCTCCTACGAGCAGTACTTC.

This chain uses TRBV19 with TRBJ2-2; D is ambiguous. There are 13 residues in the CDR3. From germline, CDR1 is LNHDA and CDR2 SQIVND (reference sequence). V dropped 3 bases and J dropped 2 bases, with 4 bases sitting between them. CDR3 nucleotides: TGTGCCAGTAGTATCCTAAACACCGGGGAGCTGTTTTTT. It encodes CASSILNTGELFF.

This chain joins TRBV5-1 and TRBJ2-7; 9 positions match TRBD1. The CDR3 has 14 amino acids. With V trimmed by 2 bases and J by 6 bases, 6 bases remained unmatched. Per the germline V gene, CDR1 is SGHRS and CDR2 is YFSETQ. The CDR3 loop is CASSLQQGAGEQYF. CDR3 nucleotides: TGCGCCAGCAGCTTACAACAGGGGGCGGGCGAGCAGTACTTC. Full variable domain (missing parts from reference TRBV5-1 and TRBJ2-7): KAGVTQTPRYLIKTRGQQVTLSCSPISGHRSVSWYQQTPGQGLQFLFEYFSETQRNKGNFPGRFSGRQFSNSRSEMNVSTLELGDSALYLCASSLQQGAGEQYFGPGTRLTVT.

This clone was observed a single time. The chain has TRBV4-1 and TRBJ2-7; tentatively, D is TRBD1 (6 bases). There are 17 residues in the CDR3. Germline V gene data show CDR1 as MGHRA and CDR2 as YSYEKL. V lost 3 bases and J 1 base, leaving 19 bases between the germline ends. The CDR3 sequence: CASSHGLWQRGSYEQYF. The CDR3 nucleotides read TGCGCCAGCAGCCACGGTTTGTGGCAGAGGGGGTCCTACGAGCAGTACTTC.

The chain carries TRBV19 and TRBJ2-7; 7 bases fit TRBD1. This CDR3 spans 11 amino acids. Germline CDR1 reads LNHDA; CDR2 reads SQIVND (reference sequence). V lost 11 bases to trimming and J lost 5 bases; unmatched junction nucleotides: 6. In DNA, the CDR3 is TGTGCCGGTAAGGGGGCGGACGAGCAGTACTTC. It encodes CAGKGADEQYF. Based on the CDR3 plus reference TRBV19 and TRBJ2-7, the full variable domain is DGGITQSPKYLFRKEGQNVTLSCEQNLNHDAMYWYRQDPGQGLRLIYYSQIVNDFQKGDIAEGYSVSREKKESFPLTVTSAQKNPTAFYLCAGKGADEQYFGPGTRLTVT.